The 20 T cell receptor beta chains below all came from one sample that was sequenced in a study of neurological immune-mediated disorders. The sample's time point: longitudinal time-point 2. One entry per CDR3 protein, called by TCRdb with MiXCR from the 5' RACE reads. The data contain 40,000 to 60,000 distinct CDR3 sequences, around 14% of them singletons. Sequencing was done on a sample of PBMCs. The receptors were gathered from a male donor with HTLV-1-associated myelopathy (HAM/TSP).

This clonotype was detected ten times or more. The chain joins TRBV7-2 to TRBJ1-1; D might be TRBD1 (5 bases). CDR1 is SGHTA, CDR2 FQGNSA, per germline. V lost 2 bases and J 1 base, leaving 11 bases between the germline ends. The CDR3 length is 15 residues. CDR3 region: CASSLQGSRNTEAFF. CDR3 bases: TGTGCCAGCAGCTTACAGGGATCGAGGAACACTGAAGCTTTCTTT. The entire variable domain, with the rest obtained from reference TRBV7-2 and TRBJ1-1, is as follows: GAGVSQSPSNKVTEKGKDVELRCDPISGHTALYWYRQSLGQGLEFLIYFQGNSAPDKSGLPSDRFSAERTGGSVSTLTIQRTQQEDSAVYLCASSLQGSRNTEAFFGQGTRLTVV.

This clonotype was picked up many times. The chain is built from TRBV20-1 and TRBJ1-2; D is perhaps TRBD1 (5 bases). CDR3 length: 13 residues. CDR1 is DFQATT, CDR2 SNEGSKA, per germline (reference sequence). The ends were cut back, 1 base at V and 6 bases at J, with 12 bases in the middle. CDR3 protein: CSARVQGRNGYTF. CDR3 sequence (DNA): TGCAGTGCTAGAGTCCAGGGCCGGAATGGCTACACCTTC.

This clonotype was counted at least ten times. V usage is TRBV3-1 and J usage is TRBJ2-5; no clear D gene. The V gene lost 0 bases and the J gene lost 8 bases, with 16 bases spanning the gap. The CDR3 spans 15 residues. Germline values: CDR1 LGHDT, CDR2 YNNKEL (reference sequence). DNA of the CDR3: TGTGCCAGCAGCCAAGAGCTCAGTGGGTTTGGTACCCAGTACTTC. It translates to CASSQELSGFGTQYF.

In this sample, this clonotype turned up many times. The chain has TRBV20-1 and TRBJ2-5, with a weak D call TRBD1 (5 bases). The CDR3 contains 13 residues. Germline CDR1 DFQATT, CDR2 SNEGSKA (reference sequence). The CDR3: CSAWQGRKGTQYF. The CDR3 coding sequence is TGCAGCGCCTGGCAGGGAAGGAAGGGGACCCAGTACTTC.

This clonotype showed up many times. CDR3 loop: CASSIRGGGTEAFF. CDR3 sequence (DNA): TGTGCCAGTAGTATCCGGGGCGGAGGTACTGAAGCTTTCTTT. The chain is built from TRBV19 and TRBJ1-1; perhaps TRBD1 as D (5 bases). CDR3 size: 14 residues. The V gene lost 3 bases and the J gene lost 5 bases, with 13 bases spanning the gap. Per the germline V gene, CDR1 is LNHDA and CDR2 is SQIVND (reference sequence).

Ten or more counts support this clonotype. V gene TRBV15 combines with J gene TRBJ1-2; 7 bases map to TRBD1. The germline V gene has CDR1 LNHNV and CDR2 YYDKDF (reference sequence). J was trimmed by 4 bases and V by 5 bases; bases with no gene match: 16. The CDR3 has 17 residues. CDR3 nucleotide sequence: TGTGCCACCAGCCCAATGGGACAGCAGATCCGAGCCTATGGCTACACCTTC. It encodes CATSPMGQQIRAYGYTF.

Ten or more counts support this clonotype. The chain employs TRBV10-3 and TRBJ2-7; D possibly corresponds to TRBD1 (6 bases). The germline CDR1 and CDR2 sequences are ENHRY and SYGVKD. This CDR3 has 13 amino acids. V lost 9 bases, J lost 0 bases, and 12 bases lay in between. Here the CDR3 reads CAIMDSDSYEQYF. The DNA of the CDR3 is TGTGCCATTATGGACAGCGACTCCTACGAGCAGTACTTC.

This clonotype was picked up many times. This rearrangement joins TRBV5-1 to TRBJ2-3, with a possible D match to TRBD2 (5 bases). CDR3 length equals 15 residues. Looked up from germline, CDR1 is SGHRS and CDR2 is YFSETQ. V lost 4 bases, J lost 0 bases, and 12 bases lay in between. The CDR3 loop reads CASSRGSASTDTQYF. CDR3 bases: TGCGCCAGCAGCCGAGGTAGCGCCAGCACAGATACGCAGTATTTT.

Many counts were recorded for this clonotype. The chain recombines TRBV10-3 with TRBJ2-7, with a weak D call TRBD1 (6 bases). CDR3 size: 18 residues. Per germline, CDR1 ENHRY and CDR2 SYGVKD. V was trimmed by 3 bases and J by 4 bases, leaving 25 bases between them. The CDR3 spells CAISDRSRPGQNSYEQYF. The DNA for the CDR3 is TGTGCCATCAGTGACCGTTCTAGACCGGGACAAAACTCTTACGAGCAGTACTTC.

V usage is TRBV7-9 and J usage is TRBJ2-1, with TRBD1 matching over 7 bases. V lost 3 bases to trimming and J lost 13 bases; unmatched junction nucleotides: 18. The CDR3 sequence is 16 residues long. The germline V gene has CDR1 SEHNR and CDR2 FQNEAQ (reference sequence). The CDR3 loop reads CASSFDSTGSDNDQFF. As DNA, the CDR3 is TGTGCCAGCAGCTTCGACTCGACAGGGAGTGACAACGATCAGTTCTTC.

This clonotype was counted at least ten times. The chain is built from TRBV5-6 and TRBJ1-5, with D possibly TRBD1 on 5 matching bases. The CDR3 runs to 14 residues. In germline, CDR1 is SGHDT, CDR2 YYEEEE. V was clipped by 4 bases and J by 9 bases, with 17 bases between them. The CDR3 loop is CASSLGTEQRPQHF. The DNA for the CDR3 is TGTGCCAGCAGCCTAGGGACGGAGCAGAGGCCCCAGCATTTT. Variable domain in full (rest from reference TRBV5-6 and TRBJ1-5): DAGVTQSPTHLIKTRGQQVTLRCSPKSGHDTVSWYQQALGQGPQFIFQYYEEEERQRGNFPDRFSGHQFPNYSSELNVNALLLGDSALYLCASSLGTEQRPQHFGDGTRLSIL.

The rearrangement uses TRBV20-1 and TRBJ2-3; D call uncertain. CDR3 length: 16 residues. V lost 5 bases to trimming and J lost 4 bases, with 22 bases between them. The germline CDR1 and CDR2 sequences are DFQATT and SNEGSKA (reference sequence). CDR3 protein: CSAYPGLSGSPDTQYF. The CDR3 DNA follows: TGCAGTGCTTACCCCGGCCTATCCGGGTCGCCAGATACGCAGTATTTT.

This clonotype was recorded many times. The chain has TRBV20-1 and TRBJ1-3; no firm D call. There are 15 residues in the CDR3. The germline V and J ends were trimmed by 3 bases and 0 bases, with 12 bases remaining between them. The germline V gene encodes CDR1 DFQATT and CDR2 SNEGSKA (reference sequence). This CDR3 reads CSASWQVNSGNTIYF. CDR3 bases: TGCAGTGCTAGTTGGCAGGTGAACTCTGGAAACACCATATATTTT.

This clonotype was counted many times. The gene calls are TRBV5-1 and TRBJ2-5; 7 bases match TRBD1. V lost 0 bases and J lost 1; bases outside the gene matches: 3. CDR1 is SGHRS and CDR2 is YFSETQ in the germline V gene. This CDR3 is 15 amino acids long. The CDR3, as DNA: TGCGCCAGCAGCTTGGCCGCAGGGGGCCAAGAGACCCAGTACTTC. This encodes CASSLAAGGQETQYF.

In this sample, this clonotype turned up many times. The chain recombines TRBV5-1 with TRBJ2-2; perhaps TRBD1 as D (5 bases). Germline CDR1 and CDR2: SGHRS and YFSETQ. CDR3 length: 15 amino acids. V lost 0 bases, J lost 0 bases, and 6 bases lay in between. This CDR3 reads CASSLAGTNTGELFF. The CDR3, as DNA: TGCGCCAGCAGCTTGGCAGGGACGAACACCGGGGAGCTGTTTTTT.

A note on this clonotype: The junction shows a germline mismatch at one end, possibly a read error. This chain links TRBV5-1 with TRBJ2-3; 9 nucleotides match TRBD2. The germline gives CDR1 SGHRS, CDR2 YFSETQ. The length of the CDR3 is 16 residues. CDR3: CSSSLSSGGSTDTQYF. Here the CDR3 DNA reads TGCTCCAGCAGCTTATCCAGCGGGGGGAGCACGGATACGCAGTATTTT.

This clonotype was observed a few times. This may arise from a read error, as a much more abundant clone is one base away. J is TRBJ2-2 and V is TRBV7-2, with a weak D call TRBD2 (5 bases). The CDR3 length is 13 residues. CDR1 SGHTA and CDR2 FQGNSA come from the germline V gene. CDR3 sequence reads: CASSLDLTGELSF. The CDR3 DNA sequence: TGTGCCAGCAGCTTAGATCTCACCGGGGAGCTGTCTTTT.

This clonotype appeared many times. The chain links TRBV5-5 to TRBJ2-1; D gene ambiguous. The V gene lost 1 base and the J gene lost 9 bases, with 8 bases spanning the gap. Germline CDR1 SGHKS, CDR2 YYEKEE (reference sequence). The CDR3 length is 12 residues. The DNA for the CDR3 is TGTGCCAGCAGCTTGCAGCTCGGTGAGCAGTTCTTC. Its protein product is CASSLQLGEQFF.

This clonotype was detected ten times or more. The rearrangement links TRBV5-1 to TRBJ1-3; 10 bases fit TRBD1. Germline V gene sequence: CDR1 SGHRS, CDR2 YFSETQ. The V segment lost 2 bases and the J segment 3 bases; nucleotides outside the gene matches: 2. CDR3 length: 15 amino acids. CDR3 sequence reads: CASSFRTGGGNTIYF. The CDR3, as DNA: TGCGCCAGCAGCTTCCGGACAGGGGGTGGAAACACCATATATTTT.

This clonotype has at least ten counts. The rearrangement uses TRBV20-1 and TRBJ2-7; D gene ambiguous. With 3 bases removed from V and 3 bases from J, the gap between germline ends came to 15 bases. The CDR3 is 14 residues long. Germline V gives CDR1 DFQATT, CDR2 SNEGSKA (reference sequence). DNA for the CDR3: TGCAGTGCTAGTAATAAGGGCTTTAACTACGAGCAGTACTTC. This gives the protein CSASNKGFNYEQYF.